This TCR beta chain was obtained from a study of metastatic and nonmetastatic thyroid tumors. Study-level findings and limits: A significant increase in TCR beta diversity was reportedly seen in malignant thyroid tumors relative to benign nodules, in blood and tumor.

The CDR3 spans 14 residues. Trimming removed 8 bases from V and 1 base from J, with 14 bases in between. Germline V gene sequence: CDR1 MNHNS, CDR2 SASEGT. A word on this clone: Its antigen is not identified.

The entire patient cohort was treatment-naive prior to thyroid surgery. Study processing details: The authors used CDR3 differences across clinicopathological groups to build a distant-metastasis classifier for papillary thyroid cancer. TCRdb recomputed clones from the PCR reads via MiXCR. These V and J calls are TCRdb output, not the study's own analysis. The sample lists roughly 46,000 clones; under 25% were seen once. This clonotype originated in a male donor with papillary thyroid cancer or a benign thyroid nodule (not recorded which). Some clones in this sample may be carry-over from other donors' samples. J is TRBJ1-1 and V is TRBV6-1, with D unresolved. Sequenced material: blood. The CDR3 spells CASAGHSKNTEAFF. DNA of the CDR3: TGTGCCAGCGCAGGTCACTCCAAGAACACTGAAGCTTTCTTT.